This T cell receptor beta chain stems from a study of control samples from healthy donors and cancer patients. V was cut by 3 bases and J by 8 bases, with 13 bases left in between. Germline lookup yields CDR1 KGHSH and CDR2 LQKENI. CDR3 size: 13 residues. Assay: immunoSEQ multiplex PCR; the TCRdb copy retains only in-frame clones and omits some. The data hold 130,000 to 150,000 clones, with more than 90% observed a single time. This clone was picked up one time. The sequence derives from a man under 40 in good health. The chain carries TRBV18 and TRBJ1-2; D is unclear. Sequencing used blood. CDR3 sequence (DNA): TGTGCCAGCTCACCCCCCGATGGTAGAGGCTACACCTTC. Amino acid sequence: CASSPPDGRGYTF. The entire variable domain, with the rest obtained from reference TRBV18 and TRBJ1-2, is as follows: NAGVMQNPRHLVRRRGQEARLRCSPMKGHSHVYWYRQLPEEGLKFMVYLQKENIIDESGMPKERFSAEFPKEGPSILRIQQVVRGDSAAYFCASSPPDGRGYTFGSGTRLTVV.